This T cell receptor (beta chain) comes out of a study of shared clonotypes between healthy human individuals. Regarding the study as a whole: The study found roughly 5% of naive CD4 clonotypes shared across a few donors.

The assay was immunoSEQ multiplex PCR, and TCRdb's table has in-frame clones only and misses some. The sample has under 650,000 clones, 90% to 96% seen once. Germline-derived CDR1 and CDR2 are SGHRS and YFSETQ. This CDR3 comprises 14 residues. The germline V and J ends were trimmed by 6 bases and 0 bases, with 10 bases remaining between them. On this clone itself: Its target is not known.

The source is a woman younger than 45 in good health. Sequencing input: naive CD4+ T cells sorted from blood. Subset of the sample: CD45RA+ positively selected. V usage is TRBV5-1 and J usage is TRBJ2-1; a weak D match, TRBD2 (5 bases). CDR3 loop: CASNVGSSYNEQFF. The CDR3 nucleotides are TGCGCCAGCAATGTGGGGAGCTCCTACAATGAGCAGTTCTTC. Using reference TRBV5-1 and TRBJ2-1 for the parts outside the CDR3, the full variable domain is KAGVTQTPRYLIKTRGQQVTLSCSPISGHRSVSWYQQTPGQGLQFLFEYFSETQRNKGNFPGRFSGRQFSNSRSEMNVSTLELGDSALYLCASNVGSSYNEQFFGPGTRLTVL.